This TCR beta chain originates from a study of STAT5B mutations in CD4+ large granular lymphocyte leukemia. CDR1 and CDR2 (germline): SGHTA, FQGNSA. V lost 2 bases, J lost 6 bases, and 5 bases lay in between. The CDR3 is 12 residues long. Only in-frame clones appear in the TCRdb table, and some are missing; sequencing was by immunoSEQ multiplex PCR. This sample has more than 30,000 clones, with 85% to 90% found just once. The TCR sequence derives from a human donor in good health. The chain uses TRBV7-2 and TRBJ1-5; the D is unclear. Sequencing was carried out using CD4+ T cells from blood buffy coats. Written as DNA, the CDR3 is TGTGCCAGCAGCTTACCGGGTCAGCCCCAGCATTTT. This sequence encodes CASSLPGQPQHF.